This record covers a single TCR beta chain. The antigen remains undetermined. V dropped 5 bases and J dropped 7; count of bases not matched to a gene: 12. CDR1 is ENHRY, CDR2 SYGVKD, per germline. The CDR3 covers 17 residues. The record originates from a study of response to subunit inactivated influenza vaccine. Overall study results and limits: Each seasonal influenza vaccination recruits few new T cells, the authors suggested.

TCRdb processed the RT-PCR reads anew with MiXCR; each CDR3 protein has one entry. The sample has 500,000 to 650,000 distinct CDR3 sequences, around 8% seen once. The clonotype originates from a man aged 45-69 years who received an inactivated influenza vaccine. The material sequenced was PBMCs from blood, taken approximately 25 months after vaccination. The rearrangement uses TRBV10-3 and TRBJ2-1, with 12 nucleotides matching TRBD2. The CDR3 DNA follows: TGTGCCATCAGTTCCAGACTAGCGGGAGATGGTGGAAATGAGCAGTTCTTC. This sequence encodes CAISSRLAGDGGNEQFF.